Listed here are 28 T cell receptor beta chains from one sample, sequenced in a study of T cell repertoires in cytomegalovirus infection. These TCRs are of unknown antigen specificity. TCRdb independently ran MiXCR on the reads; one entry per CDR3 protein. Among hundreds of thousands of distinct CDR3 sequences, just under 30% were seen once, and the ten largest hold around 20%. The sample consisted of cultured PBMCs, taken from culture after CMV antigen stimulation. These receptors all stem from a human donor in good health (CMV status not recorded). Some clones in this sample may be carry-over from other donors' samples.

In this sample, this clonotype turned up a few times. This chain joins TRBV28 and TRBJ2-5; the D gene is possibly TRBD2 (6 bases). Germline assignment: CDR1 MDHEN and CDR2 SYDVKM. The CDR3 has 15 residues. Trimming took 7 bases from V and 4 from J, leaving 19 bases between them. CDR3 residues: CASTTLGTGGETQYF. The CDR3 coding sequence is TGTGCCAGCACCACCCTCGGGACCGGGGGAGAGACCCAGTACTTC.

The chain uses TRBV25-1 and TRBJ1-6, with 8 bases that match TRBD1. Germline CDR1 and CDR2: MGHDK and SYGVNS. V was pared by 8 bases and J by 9 bases, with 15 bases of the junction left unmatched. This CDR3 has 16 amino acids. The CDR3 DNA follows: TGTGCCAGCTCACCCAAGGGAACAGGGGGTTCTTCACCCCTCCACTTT. It is translated as CASSPKGTGGSSPLHF.

This clonotype was found many times. The chain is built from TRBV7-2 and TRBJ1-1; D is uncertain. CDR3 length: 14 residues. V was cut by 5 bases and J by 9 bases, with 19 bases left in between. CDR1 SGHTA and CDR2 FQGNSA come from the germline V gene. The CDR3 DNA is TGTGCCAGCAGCGTGTATGGGGTTCGGGAAAAAGCTTTCTTT. Protein sequence: CASSVYGVREKAFF.

This sequence joins TRBV28 and TRBJ1-5, with D hard to call. This CDR3 has 19 amino acids. Trimming left V 3 bases short and J 0 bases short, with 21 bases between. Germline V CDR1 and CDR2: MDHEN, SYDVKM. This chain's CDR3 is CASSFPPWQDAYSNQPQHF. The CDR3 nucleotides are TGTGCCAGCAGTTTCCCCCCGTGGCAGGACGCCTATAGCAATCAGCCCCAGCATTTT.

This clonotype occurred many times. The rearrangement links TRBV12-3 or TRBV12-4 to TRBJ2-4; no clear D. This CDR3 has 14 amino acids. V lost 3 bases and J lost 1, with 7 bases in between. CDR3 DNA: TGTGCCAGCAGTTTCACCGATGCCAAAAACATTCAGTACTTC. Its protein product is CASSFTDAKNIQYF.

The rearrangement uses TRBV20-1 and TRBJ2-3; 12 bases are shared with TRBD2. The V gene's germline CDR1 is DFQATT and CDR2 SNEGSKA (reference sequence). Unmatched junction bases numbered 19, after V lost 3 bases and J lost 6 bases. The CDR3 extends over 19 amino acids. The CDR3 DNA is TGCAGTGCTAGTCGCATAACTAGCGGGAGGCCTCACTCGCCCGATACGCAGTATTTT. It translates to CSASRITSGRPHSPDTQYF.

The chain links TRBV6-6 to TRBJ1-5; D is ambiguous. Trimming shortened V by 2 bases and J by 0 bases, and 14 bases separated the two germline ends. CDR1 is MNHNY, CDR2 SVGAGI, per germline (reference sequence). The CDR3 has 17 amino acids. In DNA, the CDR3 is TGTGCCAGCAGTTACACCTCCCGGAAAGGTAGCAATCAGCCCCAGCATTTT. Its translation is CASSYTSRKGSNQPQHF.

The chain couples TRBV5-1 to TRBJ1-1, with a possible D match to TRBD1 (6 bases). The germline V gene encodes CDR1 SGHRS and CDR2 YFSETQ. The CDR3 contains 16 residues. V was cut by 5 bases and J by 5 bases, with 22 bases left in between. The CDR3 region has the DNA TGCGCCAGCAGTTCCCGGGACAAGGGAGGGGAAACTGAAGCTTTCTTT. This translates into CASSSRDKGGETEAFF.

The chain carries TRBV19 and TRBJ2-7; D ambiguous. V gave up 3 bases and J gave up 1 base, with 16 bases separating them. Germline V gene data show CDR1 as LNHDA and CDR2 as SQIVND (reference sequence). This CDR3 contains 16 residues. The CDR3 here is CASSITSGHQSYEQYF. CDR3 in DNA: TGTGCCAGTAGTATTACCAGTGGCCACCAATCCTACGAGCAGTACTTC.

This chain links TRBV20-1 with TRBJ1-1; weak D call: TRBD1 (6 bases). Between the trimmed V and J ends, which lost 6 bases and 5 bases, there was a span of 16 bases. CDR3 length: 13 amino acids. Germline V gives CDR1 DFQATT, CDR2 SNEGSKA (reference sequence). The CDR3 DNA reads TGCAGTGCCATCATGGGGGGGCGAACTGAAGCTTTCTTT. It encodes CSAIMGGRTEAFF.

In its sample, this clonotype was seen many times. In DNA, the CDR3 is TGTGCCAGCAGCTTAACTAGTCGAGGAAATACGCAGTATTTT. It yields the protein CASSLTSRGNTQYF. This chain links TRBV7-8 with TRBJ2-3; maybe TRBD2 (5 bases). V was clipped by 2 bases and J by 7 bases, with 13 bases between them. The CDR3 has 14 residues. Germline V gives CDR1 SGHVS, CDR2 FQNEAQ.

For the CDR3, the DNA is TGTGCCAGCAGAGGCCCTAGATCGAACACTGAAGCTTTCTTT. It codes for CASRGPRSNTEAFF. The gene calls are TRBV2 and TRBJ1-1; no firm D call. V lost 6 bases, J lost 1 base, and 12 bases lay in between. Germline-derived CDR1 and CDR2 are SNHLY and FYNNEI. This CDR3 region has 14 residues. The whole variable domain, remainder taken from reference TRBV2 and TRBJ1-1, is EPEVTQTPSHQVTQMGQEVILRCVPISNHLYFYWYRQILGQKVEFLVSFYNNEISEKSEIFDDQFSVERPDGSNFTLKIRSTKLEDSAMYFCASRGPRSNTEAFFGQGTRLTVV.

The CDR3 DNA is TGTGCCAGCAGCTCCACTGGACTTGGACAGAGCACAGATACGCAGTATTTT. It specifies CASSSTGLGQSTDTQYF. The chain couples TRBV11-3 to TRBJ2-3, with D perhaps TRBD1 (6 bases). The CDR3 length is 17 residues. CDR1 SGHNT and CDR2 YENEEA come from the germline V gene. V lost 4 bases, J lost 0 bases, and 17 bases lay in between.

The chain joins TRBV11-2 to TRBJ1-3, with no clear D. V was clipped by 8 bases and J by 7 bases, with 15 bases between them. The CDR3 extends over 13 amino acids. CDR1 and CDR2 (germline): SGHAT, FQNNGV. CDR3 amino acids: CASSGGLRNTIYF. CDR3 in DNA: TGTGCCAGCTCCGGCGGGTTGAGGAACACCATATATTTT.

This chain joins TRBV5-1 and TRBJ2-5, with a tentative D call TRBD2 (7 bases). Trimming pared 4 bases from V and 7 bases from J, leaving 17 bases between. Germline CDR1 SGHRS, CDR2 YFSETQ. The CDR3 totals 14 residues. CDR3 sequence reads: CASSPERGGGTQYF. In DNA form, the CDR3 reads TGCGCCAGCAGCCCCGAAAGGGGGGGAGGGACCCAGTACTTC.

The chain links TRBV2 to TRBJ1-2; the match to TRBD1 covers 8 bases. This CDR3 is built from 13 residues. Unmatched junction bases numbered 9, after V lost 7 bases and J lost 8 bases. CDR1 and CDR2 from the germline V gene are SNHLY and FYNNEI. CDR3 region: CASTEDRGKGYTF. The CDR3 nucleotides are TGTGCCAGCACCGAAGACAGGGGAAAAGGCTACACCTTC.

A few counts support this clonotype. This chain joins TRBV19 and TRBJ2-5; 8 positions agree with TRBD2. Germline loops: CDR1 LNHDA, CDR2 SQIVND (reference sequence). The CDR3 totals 15 residues. J was trimmed by 1 base and V by 4 bases; bases with no gene match: 5. The CDR3 loop reads CASSNIAGFQETQYF. The CDR3 DNA follows: TGTGCCAGTAGTAACATAGCGGGGTTCCAAGAGACCCAGTACTTC.

A word on this clonotype: This may come from a read error, since a much larger clone is one base off. The chain is built from TRBV7-8 and TRBJ1-4; D is possibly TRBD1 (5 bases). Germline CDR1 reads SGHVS; CDR2 reads FQNEAQ. This CDR3 spans 14 amino acids. The CDR3 DNA reads TGTACCAGCAGTCGACAGCGAACTAATGAAAAACTGTTTTTT. It translates to CTSSRQRTNEKLFF.

The CDR3 nucleotides are TGTGCCAGCAGTCCCGCGGACAGGGGTTCGGAGACCCAGTACTTC. Translated, it gives CASSPADRGSETQYF. V is TRBV27 and J is TRBJ2-5; 9 bases align to TRBD1. With 5 bases clipped from V and 5 bases from J, the junction kept 9 bases outside the gene matches. CDR3 size: 15 residues. Germline CDR1 and CDR2: MNHEY and SMNVEV (reference sequence).

The V call is TRBV2, the J call TRBJ2-7; possible D gene TRBD1, 6 bases. The CDR3 contains 14 residues. V was shortened by 5 bases and J by 6 bases, with 17 bases between the two germline ends. The germline V gene has CDR1 SNHLY and CDR2 FYNNEI. The CDR3 is CASSPQGPRSEQYF. For the CDR3, the DNA is TGTGCCAGCAGTCCGCAGGGGCCGCGAAGCGAGCAGTACTTC. Full variable domain (remainder filled in from reference TRBV2 and TRBJ2-7): EPEVTQTPSHQVTQMGQEVILRCVPISNHLYFYWYRQILGQKVEFLVSFYNNEISEKSEIFDDQFSVERPDGSNFTLKIRSTKLEDSAMYFCASSPQGPRSEQYFGPGTRLTVT.

The sample holds a few counts of this clonotype. The gene calls are TRBV7-2 and TRBJ2-5; D unresolved. With 3 bases removed from V and 1 base from J, the gap between germline ends came to 6 bases. Germline CDR1 is SGHTA and CDR2 is FQGNSA. The CDR3 extends over 13 amino acids. CDR3 in DNA: TGTGCCAGCAGCTTTGAGTTCCAAGAGACCCAGTACTTC. This codes for CASSFEFQETQYF.

V and J are TRBV12-5 and TRBJ1-6, with TRBD1 identical over 8 bases. Trimming cost V 4 bases and J 4 bases; bases outside gene matches: 21. Germline CDR1 reads LGHNT; CDR2 reads FRNRAP. The CDR3 length is 21 residues. The CDR3 DNA reads TGTGCTAGTGGTTCCTTGGACGGACAGGGTGTCTCCCGGGGTTATAATTCACCCCTCCACTTT. This encodes CASGSLDGQGVSRGYNSPLHF.

V and J are TRBV25-1 and TRBJ1-6; D gene uncertain. There are 17 residues in the CDR3. Trimming pared 1 base from V and 5 bases from J, leaving 15 bases between. Germline loops: CDR1 MGHDK, CDR2 SYGVNS. The chain's CDR3 is CASSESTHTSNNSPLHF. The CDR3 DNA is TGTGCCAGCAGTGAATCGACCCATACATCCAATAATTCACCCCTCCACTTT.

The chain combines TRBV6-2 or TRBV6-3 with TRBJ1-5; D might be TRBD1 (5 bases). Germline V CDR1 and CDR2: MNHEY, SVGEGT. The CDR3 runs 17 residues. V shed 6 bases and J shed 2 bases, with 20 bases lying between them. CDR3 amino acids: CASSSKVGGMGNQPQHF. The CDR3 DNA sequence: TGTGCCAGCAGCTCGAAGGTGGGGGGTATGGGCAATCAGCCCCAGCATTTT.

J is TRBJ2-1 and V is TRBV5-1, with 13 bases aligning to TRBD2. Per germline, CDR1 SGHRS and CDR2 YFSETQ. V shed 3 bases, J shed 2 bases, and the junction held 5 bases outside the gene matches. The CDR3 has 17 amino acids. The CDR3 reads CASSSGLAGATYNEQFF. DNA of the CDR3: TGCGCCAGCAGCTCCGGACTAGCGGGGGCCACCTACAATGAGCAGTTCTTC.

This clonotype was observed at least ten times. CDR3 sequence (DNA): TGTGCCAGCAGCCTAGTGGGGGCCGGATCTGGAAACACCATATATTTT. Its translation: CASSLVGAGSGNTIYF. The chain joins TRBV7-8 to TRBJ1-3; tentative D call: TRBD1 (6 bases). Germline CDR1 is SGHVS and CDR2 is FQNEAQ. This CDR3 comprises 16 residues. V was pared by 5 bases and J by 1 base, with 15 bases between.

There are a few counts of this clonotype. V is TRBV6-1 and J is TRBJ1-2; D gene unclear. In germline, CDR1 is MNHNS, CDR2 SASEGT. The V and J ends lost 2 bases and 3 bases respectively, with 7 bases between them. The CDR3 sequence is 13 residues long. CDR3 sequence (DNA): TGTGCCAGCAGTGAAATCACAGACTATGGCTACACCTTC. Translating gives CASSEITDYGYTF.

This clonotype has more than one count but fewer than ten. The gene calls are TRBV6-2 or TRBV6-3 and TRBJ2-1; 10 bases agree with TRBD2. Germline V CDR1 and CDR2: MNHEY, SVGEGT. This CDR3 has 16 residues. With 4 bases clipped from V and 7 bases from J, the junction kept 10 bases outside the gene matches. The CDR3 loop reads CASSSPSSGRGNEQFF. For the CDR3, the DNA is TGTGCCAGCAGTTCGCCCTCAAGCGGGAGGGGGAATGAGCAGTTCTTC.